The next 30 T cell receptor beta chains were all read from a single sample in a study of OX40 agonist ivuxolimab in advanced cancers. Profiling relied on immunoSEQ multiplex PCR, and the TCRdb table lists in-frame clones only, not all of them. Of some 49,000 clones listed, over 80% are singletons. Sequencing was performed on CD4+ or CD8+ T cells sorted from blood, taken in a trial of the OX40 agonist ivuxolimab. The origin of the receptors is an adult with an advanced solid tumor such as melanoma, head and neck, liver or kidney cancer.

This sequence joins TRBV2 and TRBJ1-5, with D maybe TRBD1 (6 bases). Trimming removed 4 bases from V and 5 bases from J, with 9 bases in between. The CDR3 has 13 amino acids. Germline V gene data show CDR1 as SNHLY and CDR2 as FYNNEI. CDR3 region: CASSGDTYQPQHF. CDR3 coding DNA: TGTGCCAGCAGTGGGGACACGTATCAGCCCCAGCATTTT. Full variable domain (outside the CDR3, taken from reference TRBV2 and TRBJ1-5): EPEVTQTPSHQVTQMGQEVILRCVPISNHLYFYWYRQILGQKVEFLVSFYNNEISEKSEIFDDQFSVERPDGSNFTLKIRSTKLEDSAMYFCASSGDTYQPQHFGDGTRLSIL.

Here the CDR3 DNA reads TGTGCCAGCAGCTTGGCAATTGGGAACTATGGCTACACCTTC. Translating it yields CASSLAIGNYGYTF. This chain joins TRBV7-8 and TRBJ1-2, with unresolved D. The CDR3 spans 14 residues. Trimming took 3 bases from V and 2 from J, leaving 10 bases between them. Germline V lookup: CDR1 SGHVS, CDR2 FQNEAQ.

The chain has TRBV9 and TRBJ2-1; D gene ambiguous. This CDR3 is 13 amino acids long. The ends were cut back, 5 bases at V and 9 bases at J, with 15 bases in the middle. Germline V gene lookup returns CDR1 SGDLS and CDR2 YYNGEE. CDR3 residues: CASSPTLIGEQFF. The CDR3 region has the DNA TGTGCCAGCAGTCCTACCCTAATCGGTGAGCAGTTCTTC.

This chain links TRBV2 with TRBJ1-4; 7 bases map to TRBD1. Germline lookup yields CDR1 SNHLY and CDR2 FYNNEI. CDR3 length: 14 amino acids. The V segment lost 4 bases and the J segment 7 bases; nucleotides outside the gene matches: 6. In DNA, the CDR3 is TGTGCCAGCAGTGTACAGGGGCAGGGTGAAAAACTGTTTTTT. This sequence encodes CASSVQGQGEKLFF. The full variable domain, in which reference TRBV2 and TRBJ1-4 provide the parts outside the CDR3, is EPEVTQTPSHQVTQMGQEVILRCVPISNHLYFYWYRQILGQKVEFLVSFYNNEISEKSEIFDDQFSVERPDGSNFTLKIRSTKLEDSAMYFCASSVQGQGEKLFFGSGTQLSVL.

This rearrangement joins TRBV2 to TRBJ2-7; no reliable D call. The CDR3 is 14 residues long. V was cut by 6 bases and J by 0 bases, with 12 bases left in between. Germline V gene data show CDR1 as SNHLY and CDR2 as FYNNEI. This chain's CDR3 is CASSARRSSYEQYF. The CDR3, as DNA: TGTGCCAGCAGCGCGAGAAGGAGCTCCTACGAGCAGTACTTC.

The chain recombines TRBV11-3 with TRBJ2-1; 10 nucleotides align to TRBD2. This CDR3 contains 15 residues. CDR1 is SGHNT and CDR2 is YENEEA in the germline V gene. Trimming removed 5 bases from V and 5 bases from J; junction bases left unmatched: 6. This CDR3 is CASSASGLADNEQFF. CDR3 nucleotide sequence: TGTGCCAGCAGCGCATCTGGACTAGCGGACAATGAGCAGTTCTTC. The full variable domain, completed using reference TRBV11-3 and TRBJ2-1, is EAGVVQSPRYKIIEKKQPVAFWCNPISGHNTLYWYLQNLGQGPELLIRYENEEAVDDSQLPKDRFSAERLKGVDSTLKIQPAELGDSAVYLCASSASGLADNEQFFGPGTRLTVL.

V is TRBV28 and J is TRBJ1-2; maybe TRBD1 (5 bases). Trimming removed 2 bases from V and 5 bases from J, with 15 bases in between. This CDR3 is built from 15 residues. Germline V gives CDR1 MDHEN, CDR2 SYDVKM. The CDR3 protein is CASSLGGEGLYGYTF. The CDR3, as DNA: TGTGCCAGCAGTTTAGGAGGGGAGGGCCTATATGGCTACACCTTC.

This sequence joins TRBV9 and TRBJ1-6, with D maybe TRBD1 (6 bases). This CDR3 has 13 amino acids. Germline V gives CDR1 SGDLS, CDR2 YYNGEE. Trimming removed 4 bases at V and 9 bases at J, with 11 bases between. The chain's CDR3 is CASSPGHSSPLHF. CDR3 nucleotide sequence: TGTGCCAGCAGCCCGGGACATTCTTCACCCCTCCACTTT.

The chain employs TRBV9 and TRBJ2-3; 9 positions match TRBD2. Looked up from germline, CDR1 is SGDLS and CDR2 is YYNGEE. J was trimmed by 3 bases and V by 5 bases; bases with no gene match: 7. The CDR3 length is 15 residues. The CDR3 nucleotides are TGTGCCAGCAGTCCGGGACTAGCAGGGACAGATACGCAGTATTTT. The encoded protein is CASSPGLAGTDTQYF.

This clone was counted only a few times. The DNA for the CDR3 is TGTGCCAGCAGCTTAAGCCGTAGCACAGATACGCAGTATTTT. Translating gives CASSLSRSTDTQYF. V is TRBV7-3 and J is TRBJ2-3, with unresolved D. The CDR3 runs 14 residues. Germline-derived CDR1 and CDR2 are SGHTA and FQGTGA. V was pared by 1 base and J by 0 bases, with 5 bases between.

The chain has TRBV15 and TRBJ1-1; 7 bases agree with TRBD1. Trimming at V came to 4 bases and at J to 10 bases, leaving 12 bases not matched to a gene. Germline CDR1 reads LNHNV; CDR2 reads YYDKDF (reference sequence). The CDR3 spans 14 residues. For the CDR3, the DNA is TGTGCCACCAGCACAAGAACCGGGACAGTTGGAGCTTTCTTT. Its translation: CATSTRTGTVGAFF.

V is TRBV10-3 and J is TRBJ1-1; perhaps TRBD1 as D (6 bases). Trimming shortened V by 6 bases and J by 3 bases, and 14 bases separated the two germline ends. The CDR3 is 14 amino acids. Germline V CDR1 and CDR2: ENHRY, SYGVKD. The CDR3 loop reads CAIRERTDDTEAFF. CDR3 sequence (DNA): TGTGCCATCAGGGAGCGGACAGACGACACTGAAGCTTTCTTT.

In its sample, this clone was seen once. The genes are TRBV6-5 and TRBJ2-7; possible D gene TRBD1, 6 bases. V shed 6 bases and J shed 3 bases, with 9 bases lying between them. Germline V gene lookup returns CDR1 MNHEY and CDR2 SVGAGI. The CDR3 length is 12 residues. The CDR3 DNA reads TGTGCCAGCAGAGGACAGCTCTACGAGCAGTACTTC. Its translation: CASRGQLYEQYF.

J is TRBJ1-1 and V is TRBV10-1; D perhaps matches TRBD1 (5 bases). In germline, CDR1 is WNHNN, CDR2 SYGVQD (reference sequence). The CDR3 is 15 amino acids. V was cut by 10 bases and J by 3 bases, with 21 bases left in between. DNA of the CDR3: TGCGCCACCCTCCTCCCCCCAGGGACTGACACTGAAGCTTTCTTT. Encoded protein: CATLLPPGTDTEAFF.

This clone has a handful of counts. The chain has TRBV4-3 and TRBJ2-2; TRBD2 agrees at 13 bases. From germline, CDR1 is LGHNA and CDR2 YSLEER. The V and J ends lost 2 bases and 3 bases, in that order; junction bases with no gene match: 3. This CDR3 has 17 amino acids. The CDR3 is CASSQQLAGGDTGELFF. The CDR3 bases are TGCGCCAGCAGCCAACAACTAGCGGGGGGGGACACCGGGGAGCTGTTTTTT.

The chain couples TRBV4-2 to TRBJ1-2; a weak D match, TRBD1 (5 bases). CDR1 and CDR2 (germline): LGHNA, YNFKEQ. The CDR3 extends over 14 amino acids. Between the trimmed V and J ends, which lost 0 bases and 6 bases, there was a span of 11 bases. The CDR3 bases are TGTGCCAGCAGCCAAGATAGGACAACGGATGGCTACACCTTC. As protein: CASSQDRTTDGYTF.

The chain is built from TRBV10-3 and TRBJ1-1; D perhaps matches TRBD1 (6 bases). Per the germline V gene, CDR1 is ENHRY and CDR2 is SYGVKD. Trimming took 6 bases from V and 2 from J, leaving 10 bases between them. The CDR3 covers 13 residues. CDR3: CAIRQGGNTEAFF. CDR3 DNA sequence: TGTGCCATCAGACAGGGTGGTAACACTGAAGCTTTCTTT.

Only a few counts were recorded for this clone. The J gene is TRBJ2-2, the V gene TRBV7-8; 12 bases align to TRBD1. The CDR3 length is 18 residues. Germline V gene sequence: CDR1 SGHVS, CDR2 FQNEAQ. Trimming at V came to 5 bases and at J to 7 bases, leaving 14 bases not matched to a gene. This CDR3 reads CASSPSGHGTGGYGELFF. The DNA of the CDR3 is TGTGCCAGCAGCCCCTCTGGCCACGGGACAGGGGGCTACGGGGAGCTGTTTTTT.

The rearrangement joins TRBV25-1 to TRBJ2-5; 7 bases map to TRBD2. The CDR3 is 15 amino acids. The germline V gene has CDR1 MGHDK and CDR2 SYGVNS. The ends lost 2 bases at V and 4 bases at J; junction bases unmatched: 7. The CDR3 bases are TGTGCCAGCAGTGAACCCGATGGACTAGGAGAGACCCAGTACTTC. Encoded protein: CASSEPDGLGETQYF.

This chain joins TRBV5-1 and TRBJ1-5; tentative D call: TRBD1 (6 bases). The CDR3 is 15 residues long. Germline-derived CDR1 and CDR2 are SGHRS and YFSETQ. V lost 0 bases, J lost 0 bases, and 7 bases lay in between. The CDR3 coding sequence is TGCGCCAGCAGCTTGGCAGGGGTTAGCAATCAGCCCCAGCATTTT. Protein product: CASSLAGVSNQPQHF. The full variable domain, rest sourced from reference TRBV5-1 and TRBJ1-5, is KAGVTQTPRYLIKTRGQQVTLSCSPISGHRSVSWYQQTPGQGLQFLFEYFSETQRNKGNFPGRFSGRQFSNSRSEMNVSTLELGDSALYLCASSLAGVSNQPQHFGDGTRLSIL.

The V and J genes are TRBV19 and TRBJ2-1; TRBD1 matches 9 bases. Germline CDR1 reads LNHDA; CDR2 reads SQIVND (reference sequence). This CDR3 region has 16 residues. V trimming: 9 bases; J trimming: 6 bases; junction bases outside the gene matches: 15. The CDR3 coding sequence is TGTGCCAGCCATCCCAGGGGACAGGGAGGATTCAATGAGCAGTTCTTC. This codes for CASHPRGQGGFNEQFF.

The chain uses TRBV10-3 and TRBJ2-3; 7 nucleotides align to TRBD2. This CDR3 has 14 residues. Germline CDR1 ENHRY, CDR2 SYGVKD. J was trimmed by 0 bases and V by 11 bases; bases with no gene match: 8. The CDR3 is CAVDRGDSTDTQYF. The CDR3 coding sequence is TGTGCCGTGGATCGGGGGGATAGCACAGATACGCAGTATTTT.

This chain joins TRBV10-3 and TRBJ1-2; D might be TRBD1 (6 bases). The CDR3 has 14 residues. Germline loops: CDR1 ENHRY, CDR2 SYGVKD. V was trimmed by 4 bases and J by 2 bases, leaving 11 bases between them. This CDR3 is CAISGQAANYGYTF. In DNA form, the CDR3 reads TGTGCCATCAGTGGACAGGCAGCGAACTATGGCTACACCTTC.

The chain couples TRBV19 to TRBJ2-3; TRBD2 is a possible D gene (6 bases). In germline, CDR1 is LNHDA, CDR2 SQIVND (reference sequence). The CDR3 covers 17 residues. V lost 7 bases and J 2 bases, leaving 22 bases between the germline ends. The CDR3 reads CASNPTHGGFSTDTQYF. The CDR3 DNA follows: TGTGCCAGTAATCCCACCCACGGAGGGTTTTCCACAGATACGCAGTATTTT.

CDR3 amino acids: CASSQRTGEKLFF. CDR3 coding DNA: TGCGCCAGCAGCCAAAGGACAGGGGAAAAACTGTTTTTT. The chain couples TRBV4-3 to TRBJ1-4; 8 bases are shared with TRBD1. Germline V gene sequence: CDR1 LGHNA, CDR2 YSLEER. The ends lost 2 bases at V and 8 bases at J; junction bases unmatched: 1. The CDR3 loop spans 13 amino acids.

V usage is TRBV9 and J usage is TRBJ2-3, with 8 bases aligning to TRBD2. The V gene's germline CDR1 is SGDLS and CDR2 YYNGEE. V was pared by 0 bases and J by 7 bases, with 22 bases of the junction left unmatched. The CDR3 sequence is 20 residues long. This CDR3 is CASSVGLRSGGPQVINTQYF. The CDR3 DNA follows: TGTGCCAGCAGCGTAGGCCTGAGGAGCGGGGGCCCGCAGGTAATAAATACGCAGTATTTT.

The V gene is TRBV9, the J gene TRBJ2-4, with D possibly TRBD1 on 5 matching bases. V lost 4 bases, J lost 0 bases, and 17 bases lay in between. The CDR3 length is 17 residues. CDR1 and CDR2 from the germline V gene are SGDLS and YYNGEE. CDR3 in amino acids: CASSLPPRALAKNIQYF. As DNA, the CDR3 is TGTGCCAGCAGCCTACCCCCCAGGGCCCTAGCCAAAAACATTCAGTACTTC.

This rearrangement joins TRBV28 to TRBJ1-1; D not resolved. V dropped 2 bases and J dropped 11 bases, with 12 bases sitting between them. CDR3 length: 12 residues. The germline V gene encodes CDR1 MDHEN and CDR2 SYDVKM. CDR3 loop: CASSLKRALAFF. For the CDR3, the DNA is TGTGCCAGCAGTTTAAAAAGGGCCCTGGCTTTCTTT.

This clone came up a few times. V gene TRBV19 combines with J gene TRBJ2-5; D may match TRBD1 or TRBD2 (6 bases each). Per the germline V gene, CDR1 is LNHDA and CDR2 is SQIVND (reference sequence). The V end was cut by 0 bases, the J end by 3 bases, with 29 bases between. CDR3 size: 21 residues. The CDR3 coding sequence is TGTGCCAGTAGTATAGAGGTGGGGAGGACAGCCGACCTAACCGCCAAAGAGACCCAGTACTTC. Translated, it gives CASSIEVGRTADLTAKETQYF.

The chain joins TRBV6-1 to TRBJ1-2; 11 bases are shared with TRBD1. The CDR3 consists of 14 residues. With V trimmed by 3 bases and J by 7 bases, 4 bases remained unmatched. Germline V lookup: CDR1 MNHNS, CDR2 SASEGT. Here the CDR3 DNA reads TGTGCCAGCAGTGACGGACAGGGGGCAGGTGGCTACACCTTC. This gives the protein CASSDGQGAGGYTF.